What follows are 30 T cell receptor beta chains derived from one specimen sequenced in a study of blood T cell repertoires in COVID-19. Here immunoSEQ multiplex PCR was the method, and the copy in TCRdb shows in-frame clones only, minus some. This sample has under 500,000 clones, with 85% to 90% found just once. Specimen: PBMCs or T cells enriched from blood (not recorded which). The origin of the receptors is a man aged 25 to 45 who had recovered from COVID-19.

This clone came up many times. This chain's CDR3 is CASSVAGTGTYEQYF. CDR3 sequence (DNA): TGCGCCAGCAGCGTGGCGGGGACAGGGACCTACGAGCAGTACTTC. The chain couples TRBV5-1 to TRBJ2-7; 9 positions match TRBD1. Germline V gene data show CDR1 as SGHRS and CDR2 as YFSETQ. Unmatched junction bases numbered 7, after V lost 4 bases and J lost 2 bases. There are 15 residues in the CDR3.

The CDR3 DNA sequence: TGCGCCAGCAGCCAGGGGACTAGCGGTCTCTTAAGCTCCTACAATGAGCAGTTCTTC. It translates to CASSQGTSGLLSSYNEQFF. The chain has TRBV4-1 and TRBJ2-1; TRBD2 matches at 11 bases. Germline CDR1 MGHRA, CDR2 YSYEKL. The CDR3 runs 19 residues. V gave up 3 bases and J gave up 0 bases; unmatched junction bases: 10.

This clone was seen once. This chain uses TRBV5-1 with TRBJ1-1; 9 bases align to TRBD1. The CDR3 length is 14 residues. Per the germline V gene, CDR1 is SGHRS and CDR2 is YFSETQ. The V gene end was trimmed by 8 bases and the J gene end by 2 bases; junction bases not matched to a gene: 7. The CDR3 region is CASRQGVLNTEAFF. CDR3 sequence (DNA): TGCGCCAGTAGACAGGGGGTACTTAACACTGAAGCTTTCTTT.

V is TRBV7-3 and J is TRBJ2-6; D may be TRBD2 (6 bases). Per germline, CDR1 SGHTA and CDR2 FQGTGA. This CDR3 spans 19 amino acids. Trimming left V 5 bases short and J 0 bases short, with 20 bases between. The CDR3: CASSPLAGTGSSGANVLTF. CDR3 in DNA: TGTGCCAGCAGCCCTCTTGCGGGGACGGGGAGCTCTGGGGCCAACGTCCTGACTTTC.

This clone has a single count. V is TRBV24-1 and J is TRBJ2-1; D gene uncertain. The V end was cut by 9 bases, the J end by 8 bases, with 22 bases between. The CDR3 covers 15 residues. Germline CDR1 is KGHDR and CDR2 is SFDVKD. As DNA, the CDR3 is TGTGCCACCGGATCCCCTGCGGCGTTGGAAGATGAGCAGTTCTTC. Translation gives CATGSPAALEDEQFF.

The chain carries TRBV28 and TRBJ2-2; no reliable D call. CDR1 is MDHEN, CDR2 SYDVKM, per germline. V lost 4 bases and J 8 bases, leaving 14 bases between the germline ends. This CDR3 region has 14 residues. CDR3 sequence (DNA): TGTGCCAGCAGTTCCCCTACTCTACCGGGGGAGCTGTTTTTT. Translating gives CASSSPTLPGELFF.

V usage is TRBV28 and J usage is TRBJ2-1; D uncertain. Trimming removed 1 base at V and 5 bases at J, with 21 bases between. Per germline, CDR1 MDHEN and CDR2 SYDVKM. This CDR3 has 18 residues. The CDR3 sequence is CASSLSSLDPSLNNEQFF. The CDR3 DNA reads as TGTGCCAGCAGTTTATCCTCTCTAGACCCCAGCCTTAACAATGAGCAGTTCTTC.

This clone has a single count. The J gene is TRBJ1-6, the V gene TRBV27; D is possibly TRBD1 (6 bases). Trimming shortened V by 3 bases and J by 10 bases, and 10 bases separated the two germline ends. This CDR3 is built from 13 residues. Germline V gene lookup returns CDR1 MNHEY and CDR2 SMNVEV (reference sequence). CDR3: CASSFSGESPLHF. The CDR3 nucleotides are TGTGCCAGCAGTTTCTCAGGGGAATCACCCCTCCACTTT.

This chain uses TRBV11-3 with TRBJ2-1, with D perhaps matching TRBD1 (6 bases). Germline assignment: CDR1 SGHNT and CDR2 YENEEA. The CDR3 consists of 16 residues. V gave up 2 bases and J gave up 4 bases, with 15 bases separating them. For the CDR3, the DNA is TGTGCCAGCAGCTTACGTGGGGGCAAGGAATACAATGAGCAGTTCTTC. It yields the protein CASSLRGGKEYNEQFF.

This chain uses TRBV5-4 with TRBJ2-7; 8 nucleotides line up with TRBD2. Germline CDR1 and CDR2: SGHNT and YYREEE (reference sequence). This CDR3 contains 16 residues. V trimming: 4 bases; J trimming: 3 bases; junction bases outside the gene matches: 12. This CDR3 is CASSPLGAGVNYEQYF. The CDR3 region has the DNA TGTGCCAGCAGCCCCCTCGGAGCGGGAGTAAACTACGAGCAGTACTTC.

The chain uses TRBV28 and TRBJ1-6, with 10 bases lining up with TRBD1. CDR1 MDHEN and CDR2 SYDVKM come from the germline V gene. V gave up 8 bases and J gave up 10 bases; unmatched junction bases: 11. The CDR3 consists of 15 residues. The CDR3 DNA is TGTGCCAGCTACAGACCCGGGACAGGGGACTCACCCCTCCACTTT. Protein: CASYRPGTGDSPLHF.

The chain is built from TRBV9 and TRBJ2-3, with 9 bases lining up with TRBD2. The junction had 7 bases not matched to a gene; V was cut back by 1 base and J by 1 base. The germline CDR1 and CDR2 sequences are SGDLS and YYNGEE. The length of the CDR3 is 17 residues. CDR3 region: CASSVQIAGEGTDTQYF. In DNA, the CDR3 is TGTGCCAGCAGCGTACAAATAGCGGGAGAGGGCACAGATACGCAGTATTTT.

This chain links TRBV27 with TRBJ2-3; 10 bases agree with TRBD2. Germline CDR1 MNHEY, CDR2 SMNVEV (reference sequence). CDR3 length equals 17 residues. The V and J ends lost 5 bases and 6 bases, in that order; junction bases with no gene match: 14. This chain's CDR3 is CASSLGTSAAPTDTQYF. For the CDR3, the DNA is TGTGCCAGCAGTCTCGGGACTAGCGCAGCCCCTACCGATACGCAGTATTTT.

The chain recombines TRBV30 with TRBJ2-2; no definite D call. Germline assignment: CDR1 GTSNPN and CDR2 SVGIG (reference sequence). The V end was cut by 8 bases, the J end by 1 base, with 8 bases between. There are 12 residues in the CDR3. Here the CDR3 reads CAGRRNTGELFF. For the CDR3, the DNA is TGTGCCGGTAGAAGGAACACCGGGGAGCTGTTTTTT.

This rearrangement joins TRBV12-3 or TRBV12-4 to TRBJ1-2; D ambiguous. Trimming pared 1 base from V and 4 bases from J, leaving 7 bases between. There are 13 residues in the CDR3. The CDR3 reads CASSLGTLYGYTF. The CDR3 DNA is TGTGCCAGCAGTTTAGGGACTCTCTATGGCTACACCTTC.

Only one count was recorded for this clone. The V and J genes are TRBV30 and TRBJ1-3, with unresolved D. V was cut by 4 bases and J by 0 bases, with 7 bases left in between. Germline V gives CDR1 GTSNPN, CDR2 SVGIG (reference sequence). CDR3 length equals 13 residues. In DNA form, the CDR3 reads TGTGCCTGGAAACCTAGCTCTGGAAACACCATATATTTT. The encoded protein is CAWKPSSGNTIYF.

The chain carries TRBV5-1 and TRBJ2-7, with TRBD2 matching over 7 bases. The CDR3 loop spans 14 amino acids. Germline V lookup: CDR1 SGHRS, CDR2 YFSETQ. Trimming cost V 3 bases and J 5 bases; bases outside gene matches: 8. The CDR3, as DNA: TGCGCCAGCAGCTGGACTAGTAGTGTCGACGAGCAGTACTTC. This translates into CASSWTSSVDEQYF.

J is TRBJ1-4 and V is TRBV18; D is ambiguous. Germline V gives CDR1 KGHSH, CDR2 LQKENI. V lost 2 bases to trimming and J lost 7 bases, with 8 bases between them. The CDR3 has 13 amino acids. CDR3 loop: CASSPGEAEKLFF. The DNA for the CDR3 is TGTGCCAGCTCACCAGGGGAGGCTGAAAAACTGTTTTTT.

The J gene is TRBJ2-7, the V gene TRBV7-3; 9 bases map to TRBD2. This CDR3 is 16 amino acids long. The germline CDR1 and CDR2 sequences are SGHTA and FQGTGA. After removal of 1 base from V and 1 base from J, the junction contained 5 bases not matched to a gene. The CDR3 DNA reads TGTGCCAGCAGCTTAAATGGGCTAGCGGGGTCCTACGAGCAGTACTTC. It encodes CASSLNGLAGSYEQYF.

CDR3 DNA: TGTGCCAGTAGTCGCGGTGAAGGAAACACCATATATTTT. As protein: CASSRGEGNTIYF. V is TRBV19 and J is TRBJ1-3; D call uncertain. V lost 5 bases and J 4 bases, leaving 9 bases between the germline ends. Germline V lookup: CDR1 LNHDA, CDR2 SQIVND (reference sequence). There are 13 residues in the CDR3.

The chain couples TRBV28 to TRBJ1-5; D is ambiguous. The CDR3 spans 12 residues. Germline V gene sequence: CDR1 MDHEN, CDR2 SYDVKM. Trimming cost V 6 bases and J 6 bases, with 9 bases left between them. DNA of the CDR3: TGTGCCAGCAGCGGAGGGAGTCAGCCCCAGCATTTT. This translates into CASSGGSQPQHF.

This clone was seen a single time. The chain has TRBV11-2 and TRBJ1-2; TRBD1 aligns across 7 bases. The CDR3 extends over 13 amino acids. Germline V gene sequence: CDR1 SGHAT, CDR2 FQNNGV. J gave up 10 bases and V 0 bases, and 5 bases lay outside the gene matches. CDR3 in DNA: TGTGCCAGCAGCTTAGACTTGGACAGGTACTACACCTTC. Translation gives CASSLDLDRYYTF.

This chain connects TRBV7-9 to TRBJ1-1, with a weak D call TRBD1 (6 bases). CDR3 length: 12 amino acids. CDR1 is SEHNR, CDR2 FQNEAQ, per germline (reference sequence). Trimming took 5 bases from V and 8 from J, leaving 12 bases between them. The CDR3 loop is CASSQDDREAFF. CDR3 coding DNA: TGTGCCAGCAGCCAAGATGACAGGGAAGCTTTCTTT.

The chain uses TRBV24-1 and TRBJ2-5; 9 bases agree with TRBD1. J lost 5 bases, V lost 4 bases, and 4 bases had no gene match. The CDR3 extends over 14 amino acids. Germline V gene data show CDR1 as KGHDR and CDR2 as SFDVKD. In DNA form, the CDR3 reads TGTGCCACCAGTGAGTCCGGGACAGGGGAGACCCAGTACTTC. Translation: CATSESGTGETQYF.

The chain employs TRBV7-9 and TRBJ2-1, with D tentatively TRBD2 (6 bases). Trimming took 5 bases from V and 8 from J, leaving 22 bases between them. Germline CDR1 reads SEHNR; CDR2 reads FQNEAQ (reference sequence). The CDR3 is 16 amino acids. In DNA, the CDR3 is TGTGCCAGCAGCCCTCGCGGGGCAGGACCTCAACATGAGCAGTTCTTC. The encoded protein is CASSPRGAGPQHEQFF.

V and J are TRBV12-5 and TRBJ2-3, with D unclear. The CDR3 contains 14 residues. V lost 2 bases, J lost 3 bases, and 9 bases lay in between. Per germline, CDR1 LGHNT and CDR2 FRNRAP. The CDR3 region is CASGLNQVTDTQYF. CDR3 bases: TGTGCTAGTGGTTTGAATCAGGTTACAGATACGCAGTATTTT.

The chain has TRBV6-5 and TRBJ1-2, with 8 bases lining up with TRBD1. V dropped 6 bases and J dropped 4; count of bases not matched to a gene: 7. CDR1 MNHEY and CDR2 SVGAGI come from the germline V gene. The CDR3 spans 14 residues. As DNA, the CDR3 is TGTGCCAGCAGATTGGGGACAGGTCCCTATGGCTACACCTTC. It encodes CASRLGTGPYGYTF.

V usage is TRBV7-9 and J usage is TRBJ2-7; D is perhaps TRBD2 (5 bases). The CDR3 runs to 14 residues. V was clipped by 1 base and J by 5 bases, with 12 bases between them. Germline lookup yields CDR1 SEHNR and CDR2 FQNEAQ (reference sequence). The CDR3 coding sequence is TGTGCCAGCAGCTTAGGAGGGAAACCCCACGAGCAGTACTTC. Translated, it gives CASSLGGKPHEQYF.

This chain connects TRBV15 to TRBJ1-2; D is possibly TRBD1 (6 bases). V shed 0 bases and J shed 5 bases, with 13 bases lying between them. Germline V gives CDR1 LNHNV, CDR2 YYDKDF (reference sequence). This CDR3 is built from 15 residues. The chain's CDR3 is CATSRDRTATYGYTF. The CDR3 bases are TGTGCCACCAGCAGAGATCGGACAGCGACATATGGCTACACCTTC.

The chain joins TRBV12-3 or TRBV12-4 to TRBJ1-5; D not resolved. The CDR3 covers 13 residues. V lost 7 bases and J 5 bases, leaving 12 bases between the germline ends. This chain's CDR3 is CASTRAVYQPQHF. The CDR3 bases are TGTGCCAGCACGAGGGCAGTCTATCAGCCCCAGCATTTT.